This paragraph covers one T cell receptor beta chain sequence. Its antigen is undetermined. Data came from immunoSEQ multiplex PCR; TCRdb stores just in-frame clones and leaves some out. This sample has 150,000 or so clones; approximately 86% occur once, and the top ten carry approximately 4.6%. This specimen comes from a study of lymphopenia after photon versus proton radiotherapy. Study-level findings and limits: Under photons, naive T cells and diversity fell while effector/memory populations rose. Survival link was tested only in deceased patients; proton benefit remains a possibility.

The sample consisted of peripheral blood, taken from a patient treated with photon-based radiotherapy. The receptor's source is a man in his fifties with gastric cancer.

CDR3 sequence (DNA): TGTGCCAGCAGCAACGCCGGAGGTGAAAAACTGTTTTTT. Protein: CASSNAGGEKLFF. The chain combines TRBV11-2 with TRBJ1-4; D not resolved. Trimming removed 5 bases at V and 7 bases at J, with 11 bases between. The CDR3 is 13 amino acids. The germline V gene encodes CDR1 SGHAT and CDR2 FQNNGV.